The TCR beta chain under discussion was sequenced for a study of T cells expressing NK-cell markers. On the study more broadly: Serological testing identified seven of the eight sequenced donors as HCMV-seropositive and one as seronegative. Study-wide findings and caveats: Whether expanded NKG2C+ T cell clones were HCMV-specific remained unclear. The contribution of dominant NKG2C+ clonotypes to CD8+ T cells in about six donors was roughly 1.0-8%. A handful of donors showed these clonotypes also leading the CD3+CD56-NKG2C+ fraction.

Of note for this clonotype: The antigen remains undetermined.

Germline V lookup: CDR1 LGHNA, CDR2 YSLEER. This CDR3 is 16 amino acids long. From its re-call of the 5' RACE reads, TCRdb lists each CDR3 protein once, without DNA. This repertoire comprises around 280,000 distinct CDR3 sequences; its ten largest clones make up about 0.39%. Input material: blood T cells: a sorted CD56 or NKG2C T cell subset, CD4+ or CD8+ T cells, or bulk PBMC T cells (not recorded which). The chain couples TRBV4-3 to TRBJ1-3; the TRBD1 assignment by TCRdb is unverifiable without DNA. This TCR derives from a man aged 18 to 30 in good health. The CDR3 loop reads CASSQDFRVSGNTIYF.